The entry that follows covers one TCR beta chain sequence. Many counts were recorded for this clonotype. The specificity of this receptor is unknown. There are no base qualities to consult, and no much larger clone falls within one base. This was a case-control study nested in a cohort of healthcare workers in London, UK, who had nasopharyngeal swab PCR tests and blood samples taken every week. Healthcare workers were recruited between 23 and 31 March 2020, during the week of the UK lockdown, and were followed weekly for up to roughly 15 weeks. These data originate in a study of early T cells in non-severe SARS-CoV-2 infection (dated by TCRdb to about 2021). In terms of the full investigation: TCR sequencing used bulk RNA from unsorted whole blood, so alpha and beta chains could not be paired. Overall study results and their limits: Matching against VDJdb was skewed toward anti-spike CD8 responses, likely underestimated virus-specific expansions, and missed private and CD4 specificities.

Per the germline V gene, SGDLS is the CDR1 and YYNGEE is the CDR2. The CDR3 covers 16 residues, taking in both the cysteine and the phenylalanine. The CDR3 DNA has 48 bases and is translated from base 1. Relative to germline, V is missing 0 bases and J is missing 2 bases, with 3 bases of the junction outside any gene match. The library was built by means of 5' RACE. TCRdb records NextSeq 500 as the sequencer. To correct for sequencing error and PCR bias, the TCR library protocol tagged individual cDNA molecules with unique molecular identifiers. Both TCR alpha and beta chains were sequenced, and tight co-correlation was observed between alpha and beta sequence abundances in each sample. Per the source publication's procedure: Decombinator V4 was used to perform V gene, J gene and CDR3 annotation of TCR sequences. Expanded TCRs were defined as changing significantly between any two time points under a Poisson model with p below 0.0001. TCR abundances were normalised to the total number of TCRs sequenced per sample and were expressed as counts per million. MAIT TCRs were defined by TRAV1-2 paired with TRAJ12, TRAJ20 or TRAJ33, and iNKT TCRs by TRAV10 paired with TRAJ18. VDJdb, accessed 1 November 2021, was searched for CMV, EBV and SARS-CoV-2 annotated TCRs, with TCRs annotated for multiple antigens excluded. The raw public data were reprocessed by TCRdb itself: fastp quality trimming at Q25, MiXCR clonotype calling, in-frame beta chains only. Each record represents a unique CDR3 protein, reported with the most common genes and DNA among its rows. The V and J calls reflect TCRdb's pipeline rather than the authors' work. This sample comprises tens of thousands of distinct CDR3 sequences, 8% to 10% of them detected only once. The top ten constitute about 4.2% of the sample.

The chain joins TRBV9 to TRBJ2-5; 11 middle bases align to TRBD2. The TCR originated in an adult who was a healthcare worker with PCR-confirmed SARS-CoV-2 infection or an uninfected control (not recorded which). Sequencing used whole blood. The sequenced DNA is TGTGCCAGCAGCGTAGGACTAGCGGGGTTACAAGAGACCCAGTACTTC. The resulting protein is CASSVGLAGLQETQYF.